This T cell receptor beta chain is drawn from a study of shared clonotypes between healthy human individuals. Deep-level assay runs were performed. Each subset's genomic DNA was shared equally among a number of immunoSEQ plates. Per the authors' pipeline: Filtering was not the same, since immunoSEQ gave junction-only sequences without quality scores. TCRdb's copy holds only in-frame clones and misses some; the assay was immunoSEQ multiplex PCR. From that table come the V and J calls and clone size; the DNA was used to work out D and trimming. This sample yields approximately 500,000 clones, of which 95% to 97% are seen a single time; less than 0.06% belongs to the top ten. This clone was detected only once. The CDR3 extends over 17 amino acids.

The sequenced sample was naive CD4+ T cells sorted from blood. Subset here: CD45RA+ positively selected. This receptor was obtained from a woman between 25 and 40 years old in good health. V usage is TRBV21-1 and J usage is TRBJ2-1; the DNA was not used to check the table's D call, TRBD2. TRBV21-1 is a pseudogene segment. The CDR3 DNA reads as TGTGCCAGCAGCAAAGGCGTCGCTCGCACTGAGGACAATGAGCAGTTCTTC. This encodes CASSKGVARTEDNEQFF.